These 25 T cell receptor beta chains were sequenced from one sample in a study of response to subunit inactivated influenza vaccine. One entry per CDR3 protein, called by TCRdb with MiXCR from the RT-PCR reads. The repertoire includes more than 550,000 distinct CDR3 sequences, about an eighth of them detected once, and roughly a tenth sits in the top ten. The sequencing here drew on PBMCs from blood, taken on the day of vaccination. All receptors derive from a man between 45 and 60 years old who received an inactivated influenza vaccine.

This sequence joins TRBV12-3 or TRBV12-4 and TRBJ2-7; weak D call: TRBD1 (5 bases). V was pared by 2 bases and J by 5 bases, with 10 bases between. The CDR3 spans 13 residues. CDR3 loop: CASSLLLDNEQYF. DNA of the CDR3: TGTGCCAGCAGTTTACTTTTGGACAACGAGCAGTACTTC.

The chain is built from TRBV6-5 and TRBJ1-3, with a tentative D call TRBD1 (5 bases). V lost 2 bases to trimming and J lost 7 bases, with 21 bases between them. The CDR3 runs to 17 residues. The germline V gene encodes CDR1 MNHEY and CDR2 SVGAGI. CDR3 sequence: CASSYTRPGPRFNTIYF. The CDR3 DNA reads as TGTGCCAGCAGTTACACACGACCGGGACCGCGTTTTAACACCATATATTTT.

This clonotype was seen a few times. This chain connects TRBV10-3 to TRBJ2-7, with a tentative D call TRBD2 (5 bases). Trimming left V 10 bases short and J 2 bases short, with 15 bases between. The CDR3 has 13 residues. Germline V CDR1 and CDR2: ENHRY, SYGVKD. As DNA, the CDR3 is TGTGCCACCGCCAGGACTGATCCCTACGAGCAGTACTTC. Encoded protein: CATARTDPYEQYF.

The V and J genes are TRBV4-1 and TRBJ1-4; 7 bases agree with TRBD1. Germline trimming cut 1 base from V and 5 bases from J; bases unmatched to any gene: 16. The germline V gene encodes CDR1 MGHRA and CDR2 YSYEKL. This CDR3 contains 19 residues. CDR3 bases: TGCGCCAGCAGCCAAGGTCCTCAGGGGGACTTCTTTAAAAATGAAAAACTGTTTTTT. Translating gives CASSQGPQGDFFKNEKLFF.

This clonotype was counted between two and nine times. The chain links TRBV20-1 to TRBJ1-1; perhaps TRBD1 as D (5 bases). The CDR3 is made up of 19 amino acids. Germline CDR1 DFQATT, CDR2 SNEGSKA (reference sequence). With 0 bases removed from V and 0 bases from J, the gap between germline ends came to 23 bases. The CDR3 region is CSARDLSVAGRLMNTEAFF. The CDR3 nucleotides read TGCAGTGCTAGAGATCTCTCCGTGGCAGGGAGGTTGATGAACACTGAAGCTTTCTTT.

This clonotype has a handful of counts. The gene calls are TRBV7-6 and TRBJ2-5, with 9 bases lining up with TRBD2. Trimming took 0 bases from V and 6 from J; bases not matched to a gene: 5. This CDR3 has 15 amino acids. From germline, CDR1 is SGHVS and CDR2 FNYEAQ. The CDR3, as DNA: TGTGCCAGCAGCTTAGCTAGCGGGGGAGAAAAGACCCAGTACTTC. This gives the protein CASSLASGGEKTQYF. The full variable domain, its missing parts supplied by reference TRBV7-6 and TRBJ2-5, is GAGVSQSPRYKVTKRGQDVALRCDPISGHVSLYWYRQALGQGPEFLTYFNYEAQQDKSGLPNDRFSAERPEGSISTLTIQRTEQRDSAMYRCASSLASGGEKTQYFGPGTRLLVL.

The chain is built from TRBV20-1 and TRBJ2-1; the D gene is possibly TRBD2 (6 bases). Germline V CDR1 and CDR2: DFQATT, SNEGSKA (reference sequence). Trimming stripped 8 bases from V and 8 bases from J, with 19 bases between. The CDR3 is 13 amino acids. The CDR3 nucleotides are TGCAGTCTAGGACCCCCAGGGAGGCATGAGCAGTTCTTC. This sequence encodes CSLGPPGRHEQFF.

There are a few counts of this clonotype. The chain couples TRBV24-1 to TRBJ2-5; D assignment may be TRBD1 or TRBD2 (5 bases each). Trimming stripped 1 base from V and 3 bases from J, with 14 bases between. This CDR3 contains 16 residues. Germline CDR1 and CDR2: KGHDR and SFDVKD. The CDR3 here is CATSDFGQGRKETQYF. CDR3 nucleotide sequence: TGTGCCACCAGTGATTTTGGGCAGGGACGGAAAGAGACCCAGTACTTC.

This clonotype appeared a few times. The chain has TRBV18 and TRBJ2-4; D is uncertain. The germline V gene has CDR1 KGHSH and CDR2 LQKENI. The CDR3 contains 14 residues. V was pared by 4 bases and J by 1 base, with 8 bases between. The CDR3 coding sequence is TGTGCCAGCTCACAGAGGCAGGCCAAAAACATTCAGTACTTC. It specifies CASSQRQAKNIQYF.

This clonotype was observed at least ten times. The CDR3, as DNA: TGTGCCAGCAGTGAATTGACAGGGGGCTTTGATTCACCCCTCCACTTT. Translating gives CASSELTGGFDSPLHF. J is TRBJ1-6 and V is TRBV2; 10 positions agree with TRBD1. Germline V gene lookup returns CDR1 SNHLY and CDR2 FYNNEI. This CDR3 spans 16 amino acids. V gave up 2 bases and J gave up 8 bases; unmatched junction bases: 6.

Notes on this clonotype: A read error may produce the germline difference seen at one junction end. The CDR3 nucleotides are TGCGCCAGCAGCTACCTCCGGGATGCCCTCTTC. It yields the protein CASSYLRDALF. The chain is built from TRBV5-1 and TRBJ1-2; D is uncertain. CDR3 length: 11 amino acids. Per the germline V gene, CDR1 is SGHRS and CDR2 is YFSETQ. The variable domain in full, completed from reference TRBV5-1 and TRBJ1-2, reads KAGVTQTPRYLIKTRGQQVTLSCSPISGHRSVSWYQQTPGQGLQFLFEYFSETQRNKGNFPGRFSGRQFSNSRSEMNVSTLELGDSALYLCASSYLRDALFGSGTRLTVV.

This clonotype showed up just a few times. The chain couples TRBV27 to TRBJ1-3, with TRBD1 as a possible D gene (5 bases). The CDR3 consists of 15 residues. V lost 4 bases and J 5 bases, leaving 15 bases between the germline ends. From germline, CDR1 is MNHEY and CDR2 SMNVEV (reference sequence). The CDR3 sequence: CASSSGLGERNTIYF. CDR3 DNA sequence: TGTGCCAGCAGTTCCGGGCTGGGGGAAAGAAACACCATATATTTT.

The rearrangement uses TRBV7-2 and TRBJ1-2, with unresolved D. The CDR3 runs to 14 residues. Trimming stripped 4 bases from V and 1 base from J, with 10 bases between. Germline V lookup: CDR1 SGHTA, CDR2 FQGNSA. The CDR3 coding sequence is TGTGCCAGCAGCTCTAACAGCCTTAACTATGGCTACACCTTC. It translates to CASSSNSLNYGYTF.

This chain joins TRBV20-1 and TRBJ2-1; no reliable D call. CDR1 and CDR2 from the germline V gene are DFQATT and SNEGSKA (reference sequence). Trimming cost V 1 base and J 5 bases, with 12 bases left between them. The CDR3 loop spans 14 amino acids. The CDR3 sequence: CSARAGSSDNEQFF. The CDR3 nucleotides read TGCAGTGCTAGAGCAGGTAGCAGTGACAATGAGCAGTTCTTC.

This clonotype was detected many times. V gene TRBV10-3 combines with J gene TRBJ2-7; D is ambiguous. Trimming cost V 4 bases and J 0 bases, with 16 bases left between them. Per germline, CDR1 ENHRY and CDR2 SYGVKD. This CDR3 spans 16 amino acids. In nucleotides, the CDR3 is TGTGCCATCAGTGCGTCGGACGGCGTTTTCTCCTACGAGCAGTACTTC. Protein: CAISASDGVFSYEQYF.

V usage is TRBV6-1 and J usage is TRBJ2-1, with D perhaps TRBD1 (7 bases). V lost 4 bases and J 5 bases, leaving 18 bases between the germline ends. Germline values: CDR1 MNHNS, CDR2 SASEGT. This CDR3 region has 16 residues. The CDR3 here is CASSASRGRSHNEQFF. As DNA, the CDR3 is TGTGCCAGCAGTGCCTCCAGGGGGAGGTCACACAATGAGCAGTTCTTC.

The DNA for the CDR3 is TGTGCCACCAGTGATTACATCCCCGGGACCCAGTACTTC. Translation gives CATSDYIPGTQYF. The chain carries TRBV24-1 and TRBJ2-5; D remains ambiguous. Trimming left V 2 bases short and J 7 bases short, with 10 bases between. Germline-derived CDR1 and CDR2 are KGHDR and SFDVKD. The CDR3 contains 13 residues.

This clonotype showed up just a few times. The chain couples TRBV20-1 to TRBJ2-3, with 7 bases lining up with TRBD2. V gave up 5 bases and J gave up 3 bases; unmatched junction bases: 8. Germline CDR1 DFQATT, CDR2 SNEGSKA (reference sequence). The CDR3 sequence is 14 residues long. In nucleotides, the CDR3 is TGCAGTGCTCAGCCGGGGCGGGAGACAGATACGCAGTATTTT. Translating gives CSAQPGRETDTQYF.

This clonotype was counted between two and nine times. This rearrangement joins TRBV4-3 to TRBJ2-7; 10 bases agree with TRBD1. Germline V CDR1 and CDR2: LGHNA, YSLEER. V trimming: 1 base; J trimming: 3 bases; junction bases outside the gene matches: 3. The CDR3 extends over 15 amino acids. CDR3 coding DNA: TGCGCCAGCAGCCAAGGACAGGGGGCGGTCTACGAGCAGTACTTC. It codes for CASSQGQGAVYEQYF.

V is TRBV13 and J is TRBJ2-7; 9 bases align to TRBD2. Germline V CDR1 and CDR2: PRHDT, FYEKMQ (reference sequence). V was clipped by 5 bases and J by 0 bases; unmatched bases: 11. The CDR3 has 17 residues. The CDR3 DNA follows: TGTGCCAGCAGCCCGGGTCCCGGGACTAGCAACTCCTACGAGCAGTACTTC. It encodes CASSPGPGTSNSYEQYF. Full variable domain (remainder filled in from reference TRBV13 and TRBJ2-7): AAGVIQSPRHLIKEKRETATLKCYPIPRHDTVYWYQQGPGQDPQFLISFYEKMQSDKGSIPDRFSAQQFSDYHSELNMSSLELGDSALYFCASSPGPGTSNSYEQYFGPGTRLTVT.

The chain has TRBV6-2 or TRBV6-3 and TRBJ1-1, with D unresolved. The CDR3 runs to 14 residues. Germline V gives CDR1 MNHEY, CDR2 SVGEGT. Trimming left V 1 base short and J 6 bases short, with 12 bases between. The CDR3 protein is CASSYFGDSAEAFF. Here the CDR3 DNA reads TGTGCCAGCAGTTACTTTGGGGATTCCGCTGAAGCTTTCTTT.

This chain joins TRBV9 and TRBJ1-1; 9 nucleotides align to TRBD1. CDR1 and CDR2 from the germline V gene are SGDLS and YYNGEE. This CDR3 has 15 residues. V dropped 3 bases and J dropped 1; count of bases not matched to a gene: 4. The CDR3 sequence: CASSDPGQGNTEAFF. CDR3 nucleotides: TGTGCCAGCAGCGACCCGGGACAGGGGAACACTGAAGCTTTCTTT.

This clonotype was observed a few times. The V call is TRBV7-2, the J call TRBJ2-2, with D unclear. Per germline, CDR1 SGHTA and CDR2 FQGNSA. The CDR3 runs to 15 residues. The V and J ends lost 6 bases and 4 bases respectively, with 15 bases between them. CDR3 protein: CASRLSGVRTGELFF. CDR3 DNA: TGTGCCAGCAGACTCTCTGGGGTTCGCACCGGGGAGCTGTTTTTT. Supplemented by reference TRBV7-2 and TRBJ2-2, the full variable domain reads GAGVSQSPSNKVTEKGKDVELRCDPISGHTALYWYRQSLGQGLEFLIYFQGNSAPDKSGLPSDRFSAERTGGSVSTLTIQRTQQEDSAVYLCASRLSGVRTGELFFGEGSRLTVL.

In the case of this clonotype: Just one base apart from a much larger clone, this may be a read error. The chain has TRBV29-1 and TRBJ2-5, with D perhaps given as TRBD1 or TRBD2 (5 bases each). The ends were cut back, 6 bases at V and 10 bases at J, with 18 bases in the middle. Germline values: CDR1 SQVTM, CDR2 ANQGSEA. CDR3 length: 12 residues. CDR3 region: CSVGTGMGIQYF. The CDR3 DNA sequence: TGCAGCGTCGGGACCGGGATGGGGATCCAGTACTTC.

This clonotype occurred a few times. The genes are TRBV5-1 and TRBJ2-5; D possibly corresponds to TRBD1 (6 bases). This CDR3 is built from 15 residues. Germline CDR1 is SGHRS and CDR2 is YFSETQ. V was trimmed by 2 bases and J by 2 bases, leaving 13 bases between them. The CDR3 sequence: CASSFSRGGQETQYF. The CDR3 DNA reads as TGCGCCAGCAGCTTTTCAAGAGGGGGACAAGAGACCCAGTACTTC.